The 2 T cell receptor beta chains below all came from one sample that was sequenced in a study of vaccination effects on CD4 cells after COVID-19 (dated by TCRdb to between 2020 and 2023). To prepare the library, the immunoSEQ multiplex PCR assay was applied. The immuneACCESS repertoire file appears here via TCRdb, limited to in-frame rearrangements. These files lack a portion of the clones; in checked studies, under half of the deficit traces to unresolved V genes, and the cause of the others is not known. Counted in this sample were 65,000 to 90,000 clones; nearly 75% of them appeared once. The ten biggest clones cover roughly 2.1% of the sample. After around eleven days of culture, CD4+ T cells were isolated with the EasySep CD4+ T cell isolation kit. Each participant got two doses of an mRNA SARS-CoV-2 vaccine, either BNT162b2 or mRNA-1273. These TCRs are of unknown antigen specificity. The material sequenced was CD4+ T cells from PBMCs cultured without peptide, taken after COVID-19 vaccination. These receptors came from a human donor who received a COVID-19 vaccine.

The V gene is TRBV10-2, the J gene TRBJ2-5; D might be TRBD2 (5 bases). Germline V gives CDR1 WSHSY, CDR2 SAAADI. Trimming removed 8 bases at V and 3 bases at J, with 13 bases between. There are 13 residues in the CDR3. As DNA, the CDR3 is TGCGCCAGCCATGAGCTGGGAGAAGAGACCCAGTACTTC. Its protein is CASHELGEETQYF.

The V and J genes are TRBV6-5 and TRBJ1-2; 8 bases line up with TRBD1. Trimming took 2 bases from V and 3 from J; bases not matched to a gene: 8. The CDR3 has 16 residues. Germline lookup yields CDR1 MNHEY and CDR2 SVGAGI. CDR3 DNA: TGTGCCAGCAGTTACAGGGCAGGGGGCGCGGACTATGGCTACACCTTC. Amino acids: CASSYRAGGADYGYTF.